This T cell receptor (beta chain) was captured by sequencing in a study of T cell repertoires in cytomegalovirus infection. Whole-study context: Selection of CMV epitopes for the study included recently identified HLA-C-restricted and well-studied HLA-B-restricted ones. A matching HLA type, together with CMV infection, was signaled by public TCR beta signatures. Study-wide results and caveats: Frequencies of public TCR beta families were cumulated, and this identified carriers of CMV plus the relevant HLA. HLA-C-restricted, CMV-specific TCR beta clonotypes were dominant ex vivo.

Note on this clonotype: What it recognizes is unknown.

V lost 7 bases and J lost 5; bases outside the gene matches: 9. From germline, CDR1 is GTSNPN and CDR2 SVGIG (reference sequence). This CDR3 comprises 14 residues. A single record per CDR3 protein comes from TCRdb applying MiXCR to the reads. Among more than 110,000 distinct CDR3 sequences listed, around 32% were seen once. This receptor was obtained from a human donor in good health (CMV status not recorded). Some clones in this sample may be carry-over from other donors' samples. The chain employs TRBV30 and TRBJ2-3; 10 bases fit TRBD2. The sample was CD8+ T cells from cultured PBMCs, taken from culture after CMV antigen stimulation. The CDR3 bases are TGTGCCTTAAGCCTAGCGGGGGCCCAAGATACGCAGTATTTT. It yields the protein CALSLAGAQDTQYF.